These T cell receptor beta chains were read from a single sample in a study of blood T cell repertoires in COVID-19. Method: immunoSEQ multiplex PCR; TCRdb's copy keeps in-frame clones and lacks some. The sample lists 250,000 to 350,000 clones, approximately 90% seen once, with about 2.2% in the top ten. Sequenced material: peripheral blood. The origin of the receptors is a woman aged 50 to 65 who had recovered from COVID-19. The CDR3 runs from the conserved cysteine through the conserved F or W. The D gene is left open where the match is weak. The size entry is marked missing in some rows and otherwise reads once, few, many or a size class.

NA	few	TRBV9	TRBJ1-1	CASSVTFNTEAFF
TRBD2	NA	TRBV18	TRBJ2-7	CASSPLSGAYYEQYF
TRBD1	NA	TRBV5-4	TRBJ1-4	CASSHAVRGQTNEKLFF
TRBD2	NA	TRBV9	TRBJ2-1	CASSGIPILAGGRNNEQFF
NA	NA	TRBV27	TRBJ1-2	CASSVEAQGGYTF
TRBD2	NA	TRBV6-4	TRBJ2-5	CASSEHSGGAATQYF
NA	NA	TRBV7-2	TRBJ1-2	CASSLRQYNDYTF
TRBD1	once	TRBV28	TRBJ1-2	CASSGDRGWYGYTF
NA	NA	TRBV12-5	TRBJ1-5	CASRTDLGNQPQHF
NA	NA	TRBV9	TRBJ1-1	CASKSRGNTEAFF
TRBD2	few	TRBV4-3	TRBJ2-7	CASSQDLTSGYFYEQYF
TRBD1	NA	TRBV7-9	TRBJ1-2	CASSLTGEYGYTF
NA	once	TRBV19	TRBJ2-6	CASSRGDSAPLSGANVLTF
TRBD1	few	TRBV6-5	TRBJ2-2	CASRKGQGITGELFF
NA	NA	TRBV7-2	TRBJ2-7	CASSPNFYEQYF
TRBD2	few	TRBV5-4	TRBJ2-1	CASSLSGTSGSTYNEQFF
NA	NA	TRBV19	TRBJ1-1	CASRLENTEAFF
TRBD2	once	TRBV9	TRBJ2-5	CASSVSGGARETQYF
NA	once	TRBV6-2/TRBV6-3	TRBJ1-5	CASSYGGNQPQHF
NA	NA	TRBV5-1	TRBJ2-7	CASSYQGYEQYF
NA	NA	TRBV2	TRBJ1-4	CASRTGGVYEKLFF
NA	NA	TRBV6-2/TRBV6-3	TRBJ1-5	CASSRLGERGQPQHF
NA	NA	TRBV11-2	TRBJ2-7	CASSYSYFSYEQYF
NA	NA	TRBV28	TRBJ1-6	CASKENRAGNSPLHF
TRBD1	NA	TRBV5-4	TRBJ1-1	CASSLQGGTEAFF
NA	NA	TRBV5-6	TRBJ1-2	CASSRRQQVTYGYTF
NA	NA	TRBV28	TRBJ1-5	CASSSPDDSSNQPQHF
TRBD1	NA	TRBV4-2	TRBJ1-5	CASSQQPGGNQPQHF
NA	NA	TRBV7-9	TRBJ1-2	CASSSTDRSENGYTF
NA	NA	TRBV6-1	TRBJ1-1	CASSESGIRAFF
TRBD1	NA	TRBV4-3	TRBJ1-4	CASSQDQGEWEKLFF
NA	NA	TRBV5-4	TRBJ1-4	CASSRQGSEKLFF
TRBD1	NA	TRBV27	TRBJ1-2	CASSSPGTGSRGYTF
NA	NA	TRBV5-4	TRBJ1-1	CASSARAGLNTEAFF
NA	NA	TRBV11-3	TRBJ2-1	CASSSPGLPQFF
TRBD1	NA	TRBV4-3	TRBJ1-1	CASSLWTGGNTEAFF
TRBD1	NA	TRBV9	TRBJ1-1	CASSDGTAFTEAFF
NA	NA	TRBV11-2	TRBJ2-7	CASSLGGGDIEYF
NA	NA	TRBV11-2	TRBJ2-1	CASSAGTHNQFF